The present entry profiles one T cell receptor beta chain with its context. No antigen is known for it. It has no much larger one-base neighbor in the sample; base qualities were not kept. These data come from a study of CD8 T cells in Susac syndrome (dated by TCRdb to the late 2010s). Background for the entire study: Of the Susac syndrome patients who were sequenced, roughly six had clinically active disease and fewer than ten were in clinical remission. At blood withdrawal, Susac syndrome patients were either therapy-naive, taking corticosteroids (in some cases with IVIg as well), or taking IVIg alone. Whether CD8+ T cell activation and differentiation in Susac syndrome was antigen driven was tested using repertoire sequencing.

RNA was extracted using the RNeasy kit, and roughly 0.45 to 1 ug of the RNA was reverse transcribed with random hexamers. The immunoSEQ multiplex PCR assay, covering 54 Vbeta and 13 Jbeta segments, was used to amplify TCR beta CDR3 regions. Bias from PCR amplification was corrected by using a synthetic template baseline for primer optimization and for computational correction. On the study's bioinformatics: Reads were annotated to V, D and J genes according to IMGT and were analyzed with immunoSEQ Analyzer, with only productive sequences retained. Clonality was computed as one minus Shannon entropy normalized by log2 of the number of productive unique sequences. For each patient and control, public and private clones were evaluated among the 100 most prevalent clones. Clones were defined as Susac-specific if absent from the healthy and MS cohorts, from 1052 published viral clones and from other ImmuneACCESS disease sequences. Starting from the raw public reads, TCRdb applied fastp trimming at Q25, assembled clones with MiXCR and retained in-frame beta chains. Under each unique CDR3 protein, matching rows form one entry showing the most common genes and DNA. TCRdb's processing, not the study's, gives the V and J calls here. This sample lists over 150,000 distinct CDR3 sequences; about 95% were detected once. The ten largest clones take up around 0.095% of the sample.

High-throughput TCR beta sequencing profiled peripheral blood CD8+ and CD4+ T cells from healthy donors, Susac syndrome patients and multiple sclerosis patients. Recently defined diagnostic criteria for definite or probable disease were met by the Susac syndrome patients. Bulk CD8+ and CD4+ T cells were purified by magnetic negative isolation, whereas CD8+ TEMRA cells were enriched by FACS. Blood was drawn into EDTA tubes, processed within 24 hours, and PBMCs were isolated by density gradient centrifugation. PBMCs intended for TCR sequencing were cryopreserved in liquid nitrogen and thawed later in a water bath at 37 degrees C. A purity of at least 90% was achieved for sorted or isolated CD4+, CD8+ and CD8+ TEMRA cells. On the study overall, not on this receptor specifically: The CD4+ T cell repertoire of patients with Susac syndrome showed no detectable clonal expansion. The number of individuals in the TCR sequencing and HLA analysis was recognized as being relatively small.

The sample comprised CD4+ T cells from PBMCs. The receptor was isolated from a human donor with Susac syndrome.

DNA sequence: TGTGCCAGCAGCCAAGACGGGAACGCCATCTATGGCTACACCTTC. Its protein product is CASSQDGNAIYGYTF. The chain joins TRBV14 to TRBJ1-2, with an unclear D gene assignment. Cut back by 0 bases and 4 bases, the V and J ends lie 12 bases apart. The CDR3, cysteine through phenylalanine, is 15 amino acids long. Just CDR3 DNA is preserved here, 45 bases in frame from base 1. Based on the germline V gene, the CDR1 and CDR2 sequences are SGHDN and FVKESK.